The clone carrying this T cell receptor (beta chain) was picked up a small number of times. Using a J-beta primer mix together with a sample-barcoded 5' primer, a second PCR was run for roughly 6 to 11 cycles. MiXCR was run by TCRdb on the 5' RACE reads, yielding one entry per CDR3 protein. The sample consists of hundreds of thousands of distinct CDR3 sequences, 45% to 60% of them appearing once. The germline V and J ends were trimmed by 0 bases and 0 bases, with 6 bases remaining between them. This CDR3 has 14 residues. Germline V lookup: CDR1 DFQATT, CDR2 SNEGSKA (reference sequence). This sample stems from a study of blood T cells in healthy people across ages.

This TCR derives from an elderly woman in good health. The sequenced material came from blood. The V call is TRBV20-1, the J call TRBJ2-4; no firm D call. The CDR3 reads CSARDFRAKNIQYF. The DNA of the CDR3 is TGCAGTGCTAGAGATTTCAGAGCCAAAAACATTCAGTACTTC.